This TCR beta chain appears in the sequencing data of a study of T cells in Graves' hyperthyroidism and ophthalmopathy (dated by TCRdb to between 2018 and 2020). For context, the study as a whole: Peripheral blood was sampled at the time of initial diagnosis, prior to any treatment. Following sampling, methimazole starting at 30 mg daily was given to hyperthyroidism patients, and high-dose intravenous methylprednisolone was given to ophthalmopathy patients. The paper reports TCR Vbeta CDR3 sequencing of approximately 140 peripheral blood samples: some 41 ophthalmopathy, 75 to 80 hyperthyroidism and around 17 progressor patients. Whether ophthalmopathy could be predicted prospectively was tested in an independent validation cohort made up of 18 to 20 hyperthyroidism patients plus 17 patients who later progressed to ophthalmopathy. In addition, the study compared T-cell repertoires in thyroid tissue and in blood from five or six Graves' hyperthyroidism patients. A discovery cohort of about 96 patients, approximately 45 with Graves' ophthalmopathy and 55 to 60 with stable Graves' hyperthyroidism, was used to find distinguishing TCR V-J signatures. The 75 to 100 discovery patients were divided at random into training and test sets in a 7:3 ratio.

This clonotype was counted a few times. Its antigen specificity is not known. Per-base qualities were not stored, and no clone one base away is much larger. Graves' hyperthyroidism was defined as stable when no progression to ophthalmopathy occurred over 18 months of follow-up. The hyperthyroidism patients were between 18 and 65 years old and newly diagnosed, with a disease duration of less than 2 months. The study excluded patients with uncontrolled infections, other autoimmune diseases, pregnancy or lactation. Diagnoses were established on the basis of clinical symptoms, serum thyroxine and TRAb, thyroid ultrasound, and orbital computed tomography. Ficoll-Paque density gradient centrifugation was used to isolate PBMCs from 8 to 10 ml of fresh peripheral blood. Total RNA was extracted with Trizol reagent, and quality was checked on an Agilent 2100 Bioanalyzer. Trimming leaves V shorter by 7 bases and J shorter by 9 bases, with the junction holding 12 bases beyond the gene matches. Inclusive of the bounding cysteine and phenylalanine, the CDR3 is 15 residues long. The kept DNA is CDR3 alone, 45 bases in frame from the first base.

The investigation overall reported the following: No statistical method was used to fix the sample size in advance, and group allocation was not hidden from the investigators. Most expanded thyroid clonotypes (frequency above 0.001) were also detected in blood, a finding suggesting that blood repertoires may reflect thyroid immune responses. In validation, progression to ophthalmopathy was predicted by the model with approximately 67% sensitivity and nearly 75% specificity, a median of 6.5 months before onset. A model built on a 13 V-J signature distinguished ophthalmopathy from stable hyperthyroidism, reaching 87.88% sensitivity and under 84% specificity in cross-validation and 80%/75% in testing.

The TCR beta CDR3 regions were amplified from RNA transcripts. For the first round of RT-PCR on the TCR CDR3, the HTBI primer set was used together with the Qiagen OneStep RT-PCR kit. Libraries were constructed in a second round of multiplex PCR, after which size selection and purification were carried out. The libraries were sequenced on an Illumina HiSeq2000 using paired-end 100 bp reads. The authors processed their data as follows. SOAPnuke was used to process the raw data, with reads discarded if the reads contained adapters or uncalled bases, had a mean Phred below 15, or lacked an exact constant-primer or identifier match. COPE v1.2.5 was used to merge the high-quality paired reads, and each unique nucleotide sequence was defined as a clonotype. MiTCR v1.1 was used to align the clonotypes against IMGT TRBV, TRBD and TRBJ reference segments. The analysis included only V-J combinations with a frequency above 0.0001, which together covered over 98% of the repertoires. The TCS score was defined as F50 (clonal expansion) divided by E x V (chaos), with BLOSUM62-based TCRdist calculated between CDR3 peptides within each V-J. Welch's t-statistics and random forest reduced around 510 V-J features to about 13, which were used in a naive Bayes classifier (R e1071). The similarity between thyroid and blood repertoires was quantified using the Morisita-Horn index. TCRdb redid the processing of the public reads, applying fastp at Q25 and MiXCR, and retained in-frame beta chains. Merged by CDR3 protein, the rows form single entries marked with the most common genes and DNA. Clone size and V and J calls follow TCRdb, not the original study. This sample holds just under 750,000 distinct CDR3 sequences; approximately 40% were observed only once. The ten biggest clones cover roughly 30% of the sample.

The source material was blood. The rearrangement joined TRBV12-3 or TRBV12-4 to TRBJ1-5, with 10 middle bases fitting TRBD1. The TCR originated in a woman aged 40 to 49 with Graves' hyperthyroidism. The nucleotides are TGTGCCAGCAAGACCGGGACAGGGGCCAAGGGGCCCCAGCATTTT. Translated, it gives CASKTGTGAKGPQHF.